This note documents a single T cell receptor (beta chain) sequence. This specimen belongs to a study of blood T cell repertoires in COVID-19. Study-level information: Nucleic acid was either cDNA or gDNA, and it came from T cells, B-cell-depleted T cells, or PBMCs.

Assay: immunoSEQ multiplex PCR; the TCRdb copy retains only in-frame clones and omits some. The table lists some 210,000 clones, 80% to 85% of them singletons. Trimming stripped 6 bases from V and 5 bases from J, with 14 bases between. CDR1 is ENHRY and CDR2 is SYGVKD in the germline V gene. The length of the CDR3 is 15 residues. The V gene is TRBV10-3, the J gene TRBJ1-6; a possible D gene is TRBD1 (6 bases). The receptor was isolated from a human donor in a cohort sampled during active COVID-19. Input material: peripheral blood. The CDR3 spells CAIRMTGANNSPLHF. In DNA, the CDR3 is TGTGCCATCAGAATGACAGGAGCCAATAATTCACCCCTCCACTTT.